These T cell receptor beta chains were read from a single sample in a study of blood T cell repertoires in COVID-19. Measured with immunoSEQ multiplex PCR; TCRdb has only the in-frame clones, and not every one. This table holds over 200,000 clones, about 81% found once. The sample comprised PBMCs or T cells enriched from blood (not recorded which). The receptor source for this set is a man between 35 and 55 years old who had recovered from COVID-19. Each CDR3 is given with its conserved first and last residue. A D gene is named only where the DNA matches it firmly. Where a row states a size, it is once, few, many or the class of an expanded clone; other rows omit it.

NA,TRBJ1-2,TRBV25-1,few,15,CASSDPQGKDYGYTF,TGTGCCAGCAGTGACCCCCAGGGGAAAGACTATGGCTACACCTTC
TRBD1,TRBJ1-5,TRBV27,NA,17,CASSTGTGGSSLQPQHF,TGTGCCAGCAGTACTGGGACAGGGGGCTCTTCGTTACAGCCCCAGCATTTT
TRBD1,TRBJ1-4,TRBV10-3,NA,15,CAISESGQGNEKLFF,TGTGCCATCAGTGAGTCAGGACAGGGTAACGAAAAACTGTTTTTT
NA,TRBJ2-7,TRBV7-6,NA,17,CASSLVQLGTRAGEQYF,TGTGCCAGCAGCTTAGTCCAGTTAGGGACACGGGCTGGGGAGCAGTACTTC
TRBD2,TRBJ2-5,TRBV18,NA,15,CASSASSGGQETQYF,TGTGCCAGCTCAGCGTCTAGCGGGGGCCAAGAGACCCAGTACTTC
NA,TRBJ1-5,TRBV7-9,NA,16,CASSRGGGKSNQPQHF,TGTGCCAGCAGCCGAGGGGGAGGGAAAAGCAATCAGCCCCAGCATTTT
TRBD1,TRBJ2-7,TRBV18,NA,14,CASSPGTGSYEQYF,TGTGCCAGCTCACCCGGGACAGGGAGCTACGAGCAGTACTTC
NA,TRBJ1-2,TRBV19,NA,15,CASSPQNPVNYGYTF,TGTGCCAGTAGCCCCCAAAACCCGGTTAACTATGGCTACACCTTC
NA,TRBJ2-1,TRBV6-1,NA,15,CASSEGQASYNEQFF,TGTGCCAGCAGTGAAGGCCAGGCCTCCTACAATGAGCAGTTCTTC
TRBD1,TRBJ2-7,TRBV7-9,NA,17,CASSTGTGGPPDYEQYF,TGTGCCAGCAGCACCGGGACAGGGGGCCCCCCGGACTACGAGCAGTACTTC
NA,TRBJ2-7,TRBV5-4,NA,15,CASSSDTYRGYEQYF,TGTGCCAGCAGCTCCGATACGTATAGGGGCTACGAGCAGTACTTC
NA,TRBJ1-1,TRBV2,NA,13,CAIQPRINTEAFF,TGTGCCATACAGCCCCGTATAAACACTGAAGCTTTCTTT
NA,TRBJ2-2,TRBV29-1,NA,15,CSVKGRGPDTGELFF,TGCAGCGTAAAAGGTCGGGGTCCCGACACCGGGGAGCTGTTTTTT
TRBD2,TRBJ2-1,TRBV7-9,NA,12,CASSSGGGAKFF,TGTGCCAGCAGCTCGGGCGGGGGGGCTAAGTTCTTC
NA,TRBJ2-7,TRBV19,NA,13,CASSIGQDYEQYF,TGTGCCAGTAGTATAGGTCAGGACTACGAGCAGTACTTC
NA,TRBJ1-1,TRBV12-3/TRBV12-4,once,12,CASGTRRTVAFF,TGTGCCAGCGGAACAAGAAGGACAGTAGCTTTCTTT
TRBD2,TRBJ2-5,TRBV4-1,NA,17,CASSQTALAGVGRTQYF,TGCGCCAGCAGCCAGACCGCTCTAGCGGGGGTGGGAAGGACCCAGTACTTC
NA,TRBJ2-2,TRBV9,NA,14,CASSVVPGTGELFF,TGTGCCAGCAGCGTAGTTCCGGGTACCGGGGAGCTGTTTTTT
NA,TRBJ2-5,TRBV4-2,few,16,CASSQDRGIIGETQYF,TGTGCCAGCAGCCAAGATCGCGGGATTATTGGAGAGACCCAGTACTTC
NA,TRBJ1-1,TRBV7-9,NA,16,CASSLDLGGLNTEAFF,TGTGCCAGCAGCTTAGACCTCGGGGGGTTGAACACTGAAGCTTTCTTT
TRBD1,TRBJ1-2,TRBV15,NA,14,CATSSAGTVGGYTF,TGTGCCACCAGCAGCGCCGGGACAGTTGGTGGCTACACCTTC
NA,TRBJ1-2,TRBV21-1,few,17,CASSRPPFRDRGLGYTF,TGTGCCAGCAGCCGACCTCCATTCCGGGACAGGGGGCTCGGCTACACCTTC
TRBD1,TRBJ1-1,TRBV5-1,NA,18,CASSLAGQGARMNTEAFF,TGCGCCAGCAGCTTGGCCGGGCAGGGGGCGAGGATGAACACTGAAGCTTTCTTT
NA,TRBJ2-7,TRBV6-5,NA,14,CATQPPGPLYEQYF,TGTGCCACCCAACCCCCAGGGCCCCTCTACGAGCAGTACTTC
TRBD2,TRBJ2-7,TRBV2,NA,16,CASSEATSGTRGEQYF,TGTGCCAGCAGTGAAGCCACTAGCGGGACGCGTGGGGAGCAGTACTTC
NA,TRBJ1-4,TRBV30,NA,13,CAWSVTYNEKLFF,TGTGCCTGGAGTGTCACCTATAATGAAAAACTGTTTTTT
NA,TRBJ1-2,TRBV27,NA,13,CASSTGSNYGYTF,TGTGCCAGCAGTACAGGGTCTAACTATGGCTACACCTTC
NA,TRBJ1-3,TRBV2,NA,13,CASSEPPGNTIYF,TGTGCCAGCAGTGAACCCCCGGGAAACACCATATATTTT
NA,TRBJ1-5,TRBV24-1,NA,15,CATSDSRGANQPQHF,TGTGCCACCAGTGACTCCAGGGGTGCCAATCAGCCCCAGCATTTT
NA,TRBJ1-2,TRBV18,NA,16,CASSPLGGLLFQGYTF,TGTGCCAGCTCACCACTTGGGGGACTCCTTTTCCAGGGCTACACCTTC
NA,TRBJ1-5,TRBV6-5,NA,12,CAAGGSNQPQHF,TGTGCCGCGGGAGGTAGCAATCAGCCCCAGCATTTT
NA,TRBJ1-6,TRBV19,few,13,CASRDSYNSPLHF,TGTGCCAGTAGGGACAGTTATAATTCACCCCTCCACTTT
TRBD2,TRBJ2-3,TRBV28,NA,16,CASSLGTSGTTDTQYF,TGTGCCAGCAGTTTGGGGACTAGCGGGACCACAGATACGCAGTATTTT
TRBD1,TRBJ1-4,TRBV6-5,NA,14,CASSTGALNEKLFF,TGTGCCAGCAGTACAGGGGCCCTTAATGAAAAACTGTTTTTT
NA,TRBJ1-5,TRBV11-2,NA,11,CASSLGGPQHF,TGTGCCAGCAGCTTGGGAGGGCCCCAGCATTTT
TRBD2,TRBJ2-1,TRBV12-5,few,15,CASGPGLAGGNEQFF,TGTGCTAGTGGTCCCGGACTAGCGGGAGGCAATGAGCAGTTCTTC
TRBD1,TRBJ1-5,TRBV6-5,NA,14,CASRMTGNNQPQHF,TGTGCCAGCCGAATGACAGGGAACAATCAGCCCCAGCATTTT
TRBD1,TRBJ1-5,TRBV5-6,NA,16,CASSVRDREPTQPQHF,TGTGCCAGCAGCGTCCGGGACAGGGAGCCCACTCAGCCCCAGCATTTT